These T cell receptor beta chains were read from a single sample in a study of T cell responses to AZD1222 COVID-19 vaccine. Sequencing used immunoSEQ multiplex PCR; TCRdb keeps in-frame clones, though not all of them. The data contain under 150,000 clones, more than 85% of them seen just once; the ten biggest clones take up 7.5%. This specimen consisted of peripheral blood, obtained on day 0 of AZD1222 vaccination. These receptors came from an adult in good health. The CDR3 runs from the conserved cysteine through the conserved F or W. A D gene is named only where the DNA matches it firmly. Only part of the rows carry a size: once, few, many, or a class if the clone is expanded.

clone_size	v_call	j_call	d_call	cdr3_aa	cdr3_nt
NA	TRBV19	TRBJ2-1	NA	CASSIVLTGVGNEQFF	TGTGCCAGTAGTATAGTGTTGACGGGAGTAGGGAATGAGCAGTTCTTC
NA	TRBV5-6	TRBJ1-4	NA	CASSLAQVVDEKLFF	TGTGCCAGCAGCTTGGCCCAGGTCGTGGATGAAAAACTGTTTTTT
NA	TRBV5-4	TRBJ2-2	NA	CASSLVGVGYTGELFF	TGTGCCAGCAGCTTGGTCGGGGTAGGGTACACCGGGGAGCTGTTTTTT
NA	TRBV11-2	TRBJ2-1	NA	CASSLVRATSFEQFF	TGTGCCAGCAGCTTAGTGAGGGCTACTAGCTTTGAGCAGTTCTTC
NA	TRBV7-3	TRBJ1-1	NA	CASSAVRVWDPLMNTEAFF	TGTGCCAGCAGCGCCGTCCGGGTCTGGGACCCCCTAATGAACACTGAAGCTTTCTTT
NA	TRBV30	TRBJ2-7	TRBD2	CAWSGWGLAGSYEQYF	TGTGCCTGGAGTGGCTGGGGACTAGCCGGCTCCTACGAGCAGTACTTC
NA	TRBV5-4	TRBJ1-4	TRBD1	CASSWDRRNEKLFF	TGTGCCAGCAGCTGGGACAGACGAAATGAAAAACTGTTTTTT
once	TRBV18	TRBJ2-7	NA	CASSPGGVYEQYF	TGTGCCAGCTCACCGGGGGGTGTATACGAGCAGTACTTC
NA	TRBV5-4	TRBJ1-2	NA	CASSLGQGFYGYTF	TGTGCCAGCAGCTTGGGGCAGGGATTCTATGGCTACACCTTC
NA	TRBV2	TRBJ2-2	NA	CASSVGRTTGELFF	TGTGCCAGCAGTGTAGGGCGCACCACCGGGGAGCTGTTTTTT
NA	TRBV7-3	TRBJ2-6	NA	CASSPTPGRGANVLTF	TGTGCCAGCAGCCCGACGCCCGGTCGCGGGGCCAACGTCCTGACTTTC
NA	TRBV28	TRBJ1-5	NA	CASSHNRARQPQHF	TGTGCCAGCAGCCATAACAGGGCGCGACAGCCCCAGCATTTT
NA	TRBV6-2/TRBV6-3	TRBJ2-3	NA	CASSYSRSTDTQYF	TGTGCCAGCAGTTACTCGAGGAGCACAGATACGCAGTATTTT